This T cell receptor (beta chain) was documented in a study of human T cells and chemical hapten exposure. Overall study context: Patch testing placed 0.01% DPC on the upper back, with readings at 6 days.

This clonotype showed up just a few times. Trimming cost V 0 bases and J 3 bases, with 14 bases left between them. CDR3 length equals 16 residues. From germline, CDR1 is SGHNT and CDR2 YYREEE (reference sequence). Time point denoted: patch test 3, about 24 weeks after DPC sensitization. Stated treatment: therapeutic diphenylcyclopropenone sensitization with weekly scalp DPC. One entry per CDR3 protein results from TCRdb running MiXCR on the RACE reads. The top ten clones hold 2.5% to 3% of a sample with about 110,000 distinct CDR3 sequences, about 34% of them seen once. The material sequenced was whole blood, taken in connection with sensitization to the hapten diphenylcyclopropenone (DPC). The J gene is TRBJ2-3, the V gene TRBV5-4, with a weak D call TRBD1 (6 bases). The receptor comes from a man aged 40-49 years with alopecia areata. Some clones in this sample may be carry-over from other donors' samples. The CDR3 nucleotides are TGTGCCAGCAGCTTGGGGCTGGGGGCGGAGACAGATACGCAGTATTTT. This codes for CASSLGLGAETDTQYF.